These T cell receptor beta chains were read from a single sample in a study of CD8+CD57+ T cells in acquired aplastic anemia. Each CDR3 protein is one row after TCRdb ran MiXCR on the reads. This table holds some 220,000 distinct CDR3 sequences, approximately 35% found once. Specimen: sorted CD4+, CD8+, or CD8+CD57+ T cells (not recorded which) from PBMCs. The receptors here all came from a human donor in good health, serving as a control. Both conserved end residues are part of each CDR3. Each record gives: V gene, CDR3 length, CDR3 protein.

TRBV15,13,CATSSGQGGGYTF
TRBV29-1,15,CSGSLAGGPQNEQFF
TRBV2,14,CATSDRDSADTQYF
TRBV6-1,15,CASSGTGSVSGKLFF
TRBV7-9,13,CASSRGGANEQFF
TRBV11-2,15,CASSLRLVQGEKLFF
TRBV19,14,CASSIGKGVNIQYF
TRBV20-1,16,CSARTGQSNLDYGYTF
TRBV20-1,14,CSAEGGELQETQYF
TRBV19,12,CASHRQSNGYTF
TRBV25-1,16,CASSARDRGRTDTQYF
TRBV11-2,15,CASSLDSYRNTEAFF
TRBV29-1,18,CSAGARGRLAVTRNEQFF
TRBV7-9,14,CASSQGASNTEAFF
TRBV29-1,13,CSVRGGSYNEQFF
TRBV25-1,16,CASSEFLAGGPGEQYF
TRBV7-3,13,CASSWTGGTEAFF
TRBV5-1,15,CASSATGQTNEKLFF
TRBV20-1,14,CSARNLANYNEQFF
TRBV14,15,CASSQDAGYNEKLFF
TRBV15,15,CATSGGTVGYNEQFF
TRBV15,16,CATSRDVSGGAYEQFF
TRBV2,14,CASSGTTSFNEQFF
TRBV11-1,16,CASSTTGSRGDYGYTF
TRBV25-1,15,CASSSGGLGNTEAFF
TRBV20-1,13,CSARDNQGRGYTF
TRBV20-1,12,CSARATDYEQYF
TRBV6-2/TRBV6-3,12,CASSRSLYEQYF
TRBV9,14,CASSSVPQGPEAFF
TRBV5-1,13,CASSLGADYGYTF
TRBV20-1,16,CSASGTSGGSYNEQFF
TRBV10-2,15,CASSESPGFSYGYTF
TRBV18,15,CASSPLKNVNSPFHF
TRBV7-3,16,CASSSTSSGGPDTQYF
TRBV24-1,17,CATSDPATSGNTGELFF
TRBV11-1,19,CASSLLGWGEKPTNEKLFF
TRBV10-3,15,CAISESGRYQETQYF
TRBV6-1,14,CASRTDRGGSPLHF
TRBV5-1,14,CASSSGQMNTEAFF
TRBV2,14,CASSGSASSYEQYF
TRBV7-9,14,CASSLVQGGSPLHF
TRBV10-3,14,CATIAGGTYSEQFF
TRBV10-1,14,CASSESGTPDEQYF
TRBV7-2,12,CASSAAQGGQYF
TRBV29-1,14,CSVEDRKDRAGYTF
TRBV24-1,18,CATSDPRQDPGRRDIQYF
TRBV30,17,CAWSVNVWGRVITEAFF
TRBV5-6,16,CASSLQGLASTDTQYF
TRBV30,14,CAWSDTGGTDTQYF